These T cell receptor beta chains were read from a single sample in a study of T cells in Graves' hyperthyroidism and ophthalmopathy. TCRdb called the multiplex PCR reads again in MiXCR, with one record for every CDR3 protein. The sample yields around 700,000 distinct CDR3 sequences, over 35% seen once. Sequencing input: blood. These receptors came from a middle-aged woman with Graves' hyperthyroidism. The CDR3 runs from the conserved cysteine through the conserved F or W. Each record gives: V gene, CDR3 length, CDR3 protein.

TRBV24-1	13	CATSDRGYQPQHF
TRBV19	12	CASSRTFTEAFF
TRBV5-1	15	CASSQAPGSNQPQHF
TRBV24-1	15	CATSGAGTGSGEQYF
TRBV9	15	CASSGPAGGGYEQYF
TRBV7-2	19	CASSQAPPIRLAGVQEQYF
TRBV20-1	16	CSAREEGLGWNQPQHF
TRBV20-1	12	CSASNGNQPQHF
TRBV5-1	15	CASSKTTVMNTEAFF
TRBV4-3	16	CASSDGTGNPGYGYTF
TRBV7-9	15	CASSQGTGRSTEAFF
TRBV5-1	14	CASSLIRPTHEQYF
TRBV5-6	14	CASARLPDTGELFF
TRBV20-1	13	CSASEDGFYGYTF
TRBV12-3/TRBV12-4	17	CASSGVGQSYYNQPQHF
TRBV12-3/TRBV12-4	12	CTSSPVKKLSSF
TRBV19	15	CASSTTRTSRQPQHF
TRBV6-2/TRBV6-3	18	CSSSRKVDDRFSNQPQHF
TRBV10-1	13	CASSESGSYEQYF
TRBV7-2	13	CASSLRRNEKLFF
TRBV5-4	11	CASSWKEGEHF
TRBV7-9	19	CASSSVRGLAGEATYEQYF
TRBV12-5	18	CASGLRTSGRAWGETQYF
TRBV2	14	CASSPQGENTEAFF
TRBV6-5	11	CASSYGNGYTF
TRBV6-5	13	CASRLQGPNEQYF
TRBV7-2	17	CASSLGSWGASGNTIYF
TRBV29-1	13	CSVGRDPATEAFF
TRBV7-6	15	CASRDYRGSGNTIYF
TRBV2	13	CASTTYSNQPQHF
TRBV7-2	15	CASSPGTVRNGEAFF
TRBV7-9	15	CASSLQVSGANVLTF
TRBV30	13	CAWSVQGAYEQYF
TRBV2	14	CASSGVTDAEKLFF
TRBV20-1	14	CSVSLRGNDEKLFF
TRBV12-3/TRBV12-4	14	CASSLTRVHYGYTF
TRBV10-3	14	CAISDWGARETQYF
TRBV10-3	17	CASRATGLAGGRKTQYF
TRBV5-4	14	CASRGLPNTGELFF
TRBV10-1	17	CASSESQGSPILETQYF
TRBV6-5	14	CASSLLGVGYEQYF